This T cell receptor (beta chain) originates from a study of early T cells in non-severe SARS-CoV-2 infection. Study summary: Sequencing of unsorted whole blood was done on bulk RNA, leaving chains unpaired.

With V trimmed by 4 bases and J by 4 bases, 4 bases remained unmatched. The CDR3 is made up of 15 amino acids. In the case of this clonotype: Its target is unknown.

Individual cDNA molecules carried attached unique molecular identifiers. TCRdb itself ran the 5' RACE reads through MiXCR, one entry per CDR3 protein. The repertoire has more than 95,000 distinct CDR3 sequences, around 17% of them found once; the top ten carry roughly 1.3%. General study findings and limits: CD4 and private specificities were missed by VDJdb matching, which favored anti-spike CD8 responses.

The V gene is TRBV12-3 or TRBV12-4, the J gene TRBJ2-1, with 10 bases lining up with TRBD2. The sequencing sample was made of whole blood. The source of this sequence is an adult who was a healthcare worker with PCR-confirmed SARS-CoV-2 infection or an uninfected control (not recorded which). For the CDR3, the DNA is TGTGCCAGCAGTTATCTAGCGGGGGTATACAATGAGCAGTTCTTC. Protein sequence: CASSYLAGVYNEQFF.